Described below is a single TCR beta chain sequence and its context. Antigen: not known. This sample is drawn from a study of blood T cells in healthy people across ages. The germline V gene encodes CDR1 SGHTA and CDR2 FQGTGA. This CDR3 spans 15 amino acids. The study's findings and limits: Shifts in expanded clonotypes may have been confounded by donor CMV status, which was unknown.

Next came a second PCR, run for roughly 7 to 12 cycles, which used a sample-barcoded 5' primer along with a J-beta primer mix. In TCRdb, the 5' RACE reads were re-called with MiXCR into one record per CDR3 protein. Among 500,000 to 550,000 distinct CDR3 sequences, about 24% were seen once, and the ten largest hold around 10%. The same data also contributed to another study, on T cells of mothers and their children. In that study: Samples were provided by three healthy Caucasian mothers and their six children.

Sequencing was done on a sample of blood. The genes are TRBV7-3 and TRBJ2-7; D may correspond to TRBD1 or TRBD2 (5 bases each). The tail of the sequence fits TRBJ2-1 better, so the J call may be wrong. The clonotype comes from a boy aged 5-17 years in good health. The CDR3 region is CASSQGVLGSFEQFF. The CDR3 bases are TGTGCCAGCAGCCAAGGGGTACTAGGTAGCTTTGAGCAGTTCTTC.